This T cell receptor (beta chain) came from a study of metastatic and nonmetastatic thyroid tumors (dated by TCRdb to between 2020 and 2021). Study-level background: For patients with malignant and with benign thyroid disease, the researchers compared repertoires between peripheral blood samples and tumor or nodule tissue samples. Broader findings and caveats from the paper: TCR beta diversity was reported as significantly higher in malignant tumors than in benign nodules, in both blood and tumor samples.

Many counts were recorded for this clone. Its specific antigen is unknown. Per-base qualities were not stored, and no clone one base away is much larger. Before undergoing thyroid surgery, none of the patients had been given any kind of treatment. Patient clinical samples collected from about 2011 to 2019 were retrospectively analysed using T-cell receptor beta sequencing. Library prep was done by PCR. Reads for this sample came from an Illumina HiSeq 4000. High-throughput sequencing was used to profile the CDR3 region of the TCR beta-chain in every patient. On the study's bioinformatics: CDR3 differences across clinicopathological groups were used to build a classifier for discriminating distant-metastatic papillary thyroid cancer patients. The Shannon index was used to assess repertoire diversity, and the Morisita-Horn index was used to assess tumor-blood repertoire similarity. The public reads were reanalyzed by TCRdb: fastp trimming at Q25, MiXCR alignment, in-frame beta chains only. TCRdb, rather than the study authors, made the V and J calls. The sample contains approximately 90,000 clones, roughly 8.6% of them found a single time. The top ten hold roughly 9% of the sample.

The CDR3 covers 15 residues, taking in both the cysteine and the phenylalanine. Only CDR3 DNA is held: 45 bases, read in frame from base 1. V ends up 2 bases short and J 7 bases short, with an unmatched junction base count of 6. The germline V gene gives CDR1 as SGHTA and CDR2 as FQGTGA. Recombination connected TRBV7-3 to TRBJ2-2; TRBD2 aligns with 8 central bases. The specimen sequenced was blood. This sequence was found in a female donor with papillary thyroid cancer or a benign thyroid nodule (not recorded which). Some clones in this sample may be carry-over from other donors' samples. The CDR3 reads CASSLAGGGSGELFF. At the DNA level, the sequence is TGTGCCAGCAGCTTAGCGGGGGGCGGCAGCGGGGAGCTGTTTTTT.